These 12 T cell receptor beta chains were sequenced from one sample in a study of cytomegalovirus exposure and HLA in healthy donors. PCR used 60 Vbeta primers and 13 Jbeta primers. Method: immunoSEQ multiplex PCR; TCRdb's copy keeps in-frame clones and lacks some. Of 250,000 to 350,000 clones listed, just over 70% were seen once; the top ten hold under 3%. Sequenced sample: PBMCs. These receptors came from a female donor in good health and CMV-seronegative.

V and J are TRBV9 and TRBJ2-1; tentatively, D is TRBD2 (6 bases). Trimming took 3 bases from V and 8 from J, leaving 21 bases between them. Germline CDR1 is SGDLS and CDR2 is YYNGEE. The CDR3 is 16 residues long. CDR3 amino acids: CASSALAGQGFYEQFF. The CDR3 DNA reads as TGTGCCAGCAGCGCACTAGCAGGCCAGGGTTTTTATGAGCAGTTCTTC.

The table lists this clone with a count of one. The chain links TRBV5-1 to TRBJ2-5, with 8 bases matching TRBD1. Per germline, CDR1 SGHRS and CDR2 YFSETQ. The V segment lost 0 bases and the J segment 5 bases; nucleotides outside the gene matches: 9. This CDR3 region has 16 residues. Here the CDR3 reads CASSLAPQGAGETQYF. In DNA, the CDR3 is TGCGCCAGCAGCTTGGCTCCTCAGGGGGCGGGTGAGACCCAGTACTTC.

This chain connects TRBV18 to TRBJ1-2; D not resolved. The V end was cut by 2 bases, the J end by 1 base, with 5 bases between. The germline V gene has CDR1 KGHSH and CDR2 LQKENI. The CDR3 contains 13 residues. In DNA form, the CDR3 reads TGTGCCAGCTCACCAGCGAGTAACTATGGCTACACCTTC. Protein product: CASSPASNYGYTF.

The chain recombines TRBV5-1 with TRBJ2-5, with D perhaps matching TRBD2 (6 bases). CDR1 SGHRS and CDR2 YFSETQ come from the germline V gene. This CDR3 has 14 amino acids. Trimming took 0 bases from V and 5 from J, leaving 11 bases between them. In nucleotides, the CDR3 is TGCGCCAGCAGCTTGGAACTAGCCCGTGAGACCCAGTACTTC. This gives the protein CASSLELARETQYF.

This chain connects TRBV25-1 to TRBJ2-3, with D hard to call. Deletions cut 4 bases from V and 2 bases from J, with 13 bases between. The CDR3 extends over 15 amino acids. CDR1 is MGHDK, CDR2 SYGVNS, per germline. The CDR3 sequence is CASSGSQRVTDTQYF. The CDR3, as DNA: TGTGCCAGCAGTGGATCCCAGCGCGTCACAGATACGCAGTATTTT. The full variable domain, in which reference TRBV25-1 and TRBJ2-3 provide the parts outside the CDR3, is EADIYQTPRYLVIGTGKKITLECSQTMGHDKMYWYQQDPGMELHLIHYSYGVNSTEKGDLSSESTVSRIRTEHFPLTLESARPSHTSQYLCASSGSQRVTDTQYFGPGTRLTVL.

This clone appeared a few times. V is TRBV7-9 and J is TRBJ1-1; the match to TRBD1 covers 9 bases. The CDR3 sequence is 16 residues long. Germline assignment: CDR1 SEHNR and CDR2 FQNEAQ (reference sequence). The V gene end was trimmed by 5 bases and the J gene end by 5 bases; junction bases not matched to a gene: 12. CDR3 bases: TGTGCCAGCAGCCAGCTCGCCCGACAGGGGGGTACTGAAGCTTTCTTT. This codes for CASSQLARQGGTEAFF.

The chain is built from TRBV12-2 and TRBJ2-5; TRBD2 is the table's D call, not checked against the DNA. TRBV12-2 is designated a pseudogene. The CDR3 contains 18 residues. As DNA, the CDR3 is TGTGCAAGTCGCTTACGGGAGGCTAGCGGGAGGGCCCAAGAGACCCAGTACTTC. Its translation is CASRLREASGRAQETQYF.

V is TRBV2 and J is TRBJ2-7, with 8 bases matching TRBD2. The CDR3 is 13 residues long. Trimming at V came to 5 bases and at J to 3 bases, leaving 3 bases not matched to a gene. The germline V gene has CDR1 SNHLY and CDR2 FYNNEI. The DNA for the CDR3 is TGTGCCAGCAGTCACGGGAGGGTCTACGAGCAGTACTTC. This gives the protein CASSHGRVYEQYF.

This clone was picked up a small number of times. Written as DNA, the CDR3 is TGTGCCTGGAGTCGACAGGGAAGCTCCTACGAGCAGTACTTC. Translating gives CAWSRQGSSYEQYF. The chain employs TRBV30 and TRBJ2-7, with 7 bases identical to TRBD1. The CDR3 totals 14 residues. J was trimmed by 0 bases and V by 2 bases; bases with no gene match: 4. CDR1 is GTSNPN, CDR2 SVGIG, per germline (reference sequence).

V usage is TRBV5-1 and J usage is TRBJ1-1; D is perhaps TRBD1 (5 bases). V dropped 2 bases and J dropped 4 bases, with 24 bases sitting between them. CDR1 is SGHRS, CDR2 YFSETQ, per germline. This CDR3 region has 18 residues. The CDR3 sequence is CASSFFTGQVLYGTEAFF. DNA of the CDR3: TGCGCCAGCAGCTTTTTCACAGGCCAAGTCCTCTACGGCACTGAAGCTTTCTTT.

In its sample, this clone was seen once. J is TRBJ2-1 and V is TRBV19; 7 bases map to TRBD1. J lost 2 bases, V lost 6 bases, and 4 bases had no gene match. Germline-derived CDR1 and CDR2 are LNHDA and SQIVND (reference sequence). This CDR3 is 14 amino acids long. Here the CDR3 DNA reads TGTGCCAGTAGGGTGCAGGGGGCCTACAATGAGCAGTTCTTC. Translated: CASRVQGAYNEQFF.

V is TRBV7-9 and J is TRBJ2-7, with TRBD2 matching 8 bases. CDR1 is SEHNR, CDR2 FQNEAQ, per germline (reference sequence). This CDR3 contains 15 residues. J was trimmed by 4 bases and V by 1 base; bases with no gene match: 6. CDR3 residues: CASSLEGLARYEQYF. The CDR3 DNA sequence: TGTGCCAGCAGCTTAGAAGGACTAGCCCGGTACGAGCAGTACTTC.